Sequencing of this T cell receptor (beta chain) was carried out in a study of T cells in Graves' hyperthyroidism and ophthalmopathy. Study conclusions and caveats: The model's output predicted ophthalmopathy at a median of roughly seven months prior to onset. A 13 V-J model separated ophthalmopathy from stable hyperthyroidism.

Researchers amplified the TCR beta CDR3 regions from RNA transcripts. The TCR CDR3 first-round RT-PCR relied on the HTBI primer set. TCRdb re-analysed the multiplex PCR reads in MiXCR, keeping a single row per CDR3 protein. The sample carries around 660,000 distinct CDR3 sequences, 45% recorded once. V was shortened by 6 bases and J by 8 bases, with 19 bases between the two germline ends. Germline CDR1 reads SEHNR; CDR2 reads FQNEAQ (reference sequence). The CDR3 consists of 14 residues. As for this clonotype: Its antigen is unidentified.

Uncontrolled infection, other autoimmune disease, pregnancy and lactation each barred patients from inclusion. The V call is TRBV7-9, the J call TRBJ1-2, with D possibly being TRBD1 (6 bases). The clonotype originates from an adult man with Graves' disease, either hyperthyroidism or ophthalmopathy (not recorded which). Sequencing used peripheral blood or thyroid tissue (not recorded which). The chain's CDR3 is CASRPGQPMRGYTF. CDR3 nucleotides: TGTGCCAGCAGACCCGGACAGCCTATGAGAGGCTACACCTTC. The full variable domain, completed using reference TRBV7-9 and TRBJ1-2, is DTGVSQNPRHKITKRGQNVTFRCDPISEHNRLYWYRQTLGQGPEFLTYFQNEAQLEKSRLLSDRFSAERPKGSFSTLEIQRTEQGDSAMYLCASRPGQPMRGYTFGSGTRLTVV.